These 6 T cell receptor beta chains were sequenced from one sample in a study of preoperative IRX-2 immunotherapy in early breast cancer. Described treatment: preoperative locoregional IRX-2 cytokine immunotherapy. Assay used: immunoSEQ multiplex PCR; TCRdb lists only in-frame clones, some missing. The table shows about 420 clones, with approximately 72% occurring only once. The sequencing used tumor tissue, collected after IRX-2 immunotherapy. All receptors derive from a human donor with breast cancer.

The chain couples TRBV14 to TRBJ1-2; D is undetermined. The CDR3 has 14 amino acids. V shed 1 base and J shed 8 bases, with 14 bases lying between them. Germline CDR1 reads SGHDN; CDR2 reads FVKESK. CDR3 bases: TGTGCCAGCAGCCAAGGACCCCGTACTGGGGGCTACACCTTC. It encodes CASSQGPRTGGYTF.

The gene calls are TRBV28 and TRBJ1-1, with D possibly matching TRBD1 (6 bases). The V gene lost 2 bases and the J gene lost 11 bases, with 21 bases spanning the gap. The CDR3 sequence is 15 residues long. Germline V gene lookup returns CDR1 MDHEN and CDR2 SYDVKM. The CDR3 region is CASSLGGHLPVGAFF. The CDR3 bases are TGTGCCAGCAGTTTAGGGGGACACTTACCGGTCGGGGCTTTCTTT.

J is TRBJ2-6 and V is TRBV7-1, with D tentatively TRBD1 (6 bases). TRBV7-1 is treated as an ORF (open reading frame) with a function not yet certain. The CDR3 contains 16 residues. Trimming left V 4 bases short and J 0 bases short, with 10 bases between. The CDR3 protein is CASSLSTGSGANVLTF. CDR3 in DNA: TGTGCCAGCAGCTTATCGACAGGCTCTGGGGCCAACGTCCTGACTTTC.

J is TRBJ2-4 and V is TRBV19; D uncertain. The CDR3 totals 14 residues. From germline, CDR1 is LNHDA and CDR2 SQIVND (reference sequence). V gave up 6 bases and J gave up 1 base, with 10 bases separating them. In DNA, the CDR3 is TGTGCCAGTAGCCTGGGTTGGGCCAAAAACATTCAGTACTTC. As protein: CASSLGWAKNIQYF.

The chain links TRBV15 to TRBJ2-3, with D possibly matching TRBD2 (7 bases). The germline CDR1 and CDR2 sequences are LNHNV and YYDKDF (reference sequence). The CDR3 runs to 15 residues. Trimming removed 3 bases at V and 1 base at J, with 11 bases between. The CDR3 is CATSSWGGRTDTQYF. The CDR3 DNA sequence: TGTGCCACCAGCAGCTGGGGGGGCCGCACAGATACGCAGTATTTT.

This clone was picked up one time. The chain employs TRBV5-1 and TRBJ1-4; no clear D gene. The germline V gene has CDR1 SGHRS and CDR2 YFSETQ. The CDR3 has 17 residues. Deletions cut 0 bases from V and 0 bases from J, with 12 bases between. The CDR3 region has the DNA TGCGCCAGCAGCTTGGCCATGGGGTCGGCAACTAATGAAAAACTGTTTTTT. It codes for CASSLAMGSATNEKLFF.